This T cell receptor (beta chain) was captured in a study of blood T cell repertoires in COVID-19. Measured with immunoSEQ multiplex PCR; TCRdb has only the in-frame clones, and not every one. Counted here are around 180,000 clones, 70% to 90% occurring once; the ten biggest clones make up 3% to 4%. This CDR3 has 14 residues. The V end was cut by 1 base, the J end by 7 bases, with 14 bases between. CDR1 is SGHNT, CDR2 YYREEE, per germline (reference sequence). This chain joins TRBV5-4 and TRBJ2-5; a possible D gene is TRBD2 (7 bases). This clonotype originated in a man aged 55-75 years with acute or convalescent COVID-19. What was sequenced was peripheral blood. This CDR3 reads CASSLRGAVGTQYF. Written as DNA, the CDR3 is TGTGCCAGCAGCTTGCGGGGGGCCGTGGGGACCCAGTACTTC.